These 30 T cell receptor beta chains were all obtained from the same sample, sequenced in a study of blood T cell repertoires in COVID-19. Measured with immunoSEQ multiplex PCR; TCRdb has only the in-frame clones, and not every one. The data contain 200,000 to 250,000 clones, around 90% of them seen just once; the ten biggest clones take up more than 6.5%. Material: peripheral blood. The source of these receptors is a woman in her 70s with active or convalescent COVID-19.

This chain links TRBV14 with TRBJ2-7, with 8 bases fitting TRBD1. Germline values: CDR1 SGHDN, CDR2 FVKESK. Trimming took 3 bases from V and 5 from J; bases not matched to a gene: 9. The CDR3 sequence is 15 residues long. The CDR3 DNA follows: TGTGCCAGCAGCCATTTCCGGACAGGGCCCAACGAGCAGTACTTC. Translation gives CASSHFRTGPNEQYF. Full variable domain (rest looked up from reference TRBV14 and TRBJ2-7): EAGVTQFPSHSVIEKGQTVTLRCDPISGHDNLYWYRRVMGKEIKFLLHFVKESKQDESGMPNNRFLAERTGGTYSTLKVQPAELEDSGVYFCASSHFRTGPNEQYFGPGTRLTVT.

This clone was seen only once. The gene calls are TRBV19 and TRBJ2-7; TRBD2 is a possible D gene (5 bases). This CDR3 has 18 residues. Germline V gene sequence: CDR1 LNHDA, CDR2 SQIVND (reference sequence). V was clipped by 7 bases and J by 3 bases, with 28 bases between them. CDR3 nucleotide sequence: TGTGCCAGTACCAACTCAAGAGGGAAAGTCAGCTTTTACTACGAGCAGTACTTC. The encoded protein is CASTNSRGKVSFYYEQYF.

This clone was seen only a few times. The gene calls are TRBV19 and TRBJ1-1, with no clear D. Trimming left V 3 bases short and J 4 bases short, with 12 bases between. This CDR3 comprises 14 residues. Looked up from germline, CDR1 is LNHDA and CDR2 is SQIVND (reference sequence). The DNA of the CDR3 is TGTGCCAGTAGTATGGAGGGATTGGGCACTGAAGCTTTCTTT. Encoded protein: CASSMEGLGTEAFF.

The chain carries TRBV6-5 and TRBJ1-2, with TRBD1 identical over 7 bases. The V and J ends lost 3 bases and 4 bases, in that order; junction bases with no gene match: 5. Germline CDR1 reads MNHEY; CDR2 reads SVGAGI. The CDR3 runs 14 residues. CDR3 sequence reads: CASSYRGQSYGYTF. The CDR3 DNA is TGTGCCAGCAGTTATAGGGGGCAATCCTATGGCTACACCTTC.

This chain connects TRBV5-1 to TRBJ2-2; TRBD1 matches at 7 bases. This CDR3 has 15 residues. With 1 base clipped from V and 2 bases from J, the junction kept 2 bases outside the gene matches. Germline V gene lookup returns CDR1 SGHRS and CDR2 YFSETQ. The CDR3 DNA reads as TGCGCCAGCAGCTTGACAGGGGTAAACACCGGGGAGCTGTTTTTT. It yields the protein CASSLTGVNTGELFF.

The chain is built from TRBV7-9 and TRBJ2-5; D is undetermined. The V gene lost 6 bases and the J gene lost 5 bases, with 13 bases spanning the gap. Germline V lookup: CDR1 SEHNR, CDR2 FQNEAQ (reference sequence). CDR3 length equals 13 residues. The CDR3 reads CASSYQSPETQYF. CDR3 coding DNA: TGTGCCAGCAGTTATCAGTCGCCGGAGACCCAGTACTTC.

This clone was counted a few times. This chain connects TRBV6-2 or TRBV6-3 to TRBJ2-7; 9 bases match TRBD1. This CDR3 spans 15 amino acids. CDR1 and CDR2 (germline): MNHEY, SVGEGT. Trimming at V came to 0 bases and at J to 3 bases, leaving 3 bases not matched to a gene. The CDR3 sequence is CASSYSGQGRYEQYF. Here the CDR3 DNA reads TGTGCCAGCAGTTACTCGGGACAGGGCCGCTACGAGCAGTACTTC.

The V and J genes are TRBV5-6 and TRBJ2-2; 7 positions agree with TRBD1. J gave up 4 bases and V 0 bases, and 3 bases lay outside the gene matches. Germline CDR1 is SGHDT and CDR2 is YYEEEE. The CDR3 loop spans 15 amino acids. DNA of the CDR3: TGTGCCAGCAGCTTGGGAGGGGGCGGCACCGGGGAGCTGTTTTTT. It yields the protein CASSLGGGGTGELFF. Based on the CDR3 plus reference TRBV5-6 and TRBJ2-2, the full variable domain is DAGVTQSPTHLIKTRGQQVTLRCSPKSGHDTVSWYQQALGQGPQFIFQYYEEEERQRGNFPDRFSGHQFPNYSSELNVNALLLGDSALYLCASSLGGGGTGELFFGEGSRLTVL.

This chain uses TRBV7-2 with TRBJ1-4; D remains ambiguous. The CDR3 is 14 residues long. Germline V CDR1 and CDR2: SGHTA, FQGNSA. Deletions cut 5 bases from V and 10 bases from J, with 17 bases between. CDR3 coding DNA: TGTGCCAGCAGCCGCGAGCCTTCCGGAGGAAAACTGTTTTTT. Its protein product is CASSREPSGGKLFF.

This clone was counted between two and nine times. This chain joins TRBV6-2 or TRBV6-3 and TRBJ1-5, with a weak D call TRBD1 (6 bases). The CDR3 runs 17 residues. Trimming removed 5 bases at V and 0 bases at J, with 17 bases between. The germline gives CDR1 MNHEY, CDR2 SVGEGT. CDR3 in amino acids: CASSPPLTGASNQPQHF. CDR3 coding DNA: TGTGCCAGCAGTCCCCCGTTGACAGGAGCTAGCAATCAGCCCCAGCATTTT.

The chain uses TRBV4-3 and TRBJ2-3; 8 positions agree with TRBD2. The V segment lost 0 bases and the J segment 6 bases; nucleotides outside the gene matches: 2. The CDR3 extends over 14 amino acids. Germline V CDR1 and CDR2: LGHNA, YSLEER. The CDR3 sequence is CASSQDRGGDTQYF. In DNA, the CDR3 is TGCGCCAGCAGCCAAGATCGCGGGGGGGATACGCAGTATTTT.

This clone came up a few times. The rearrangement joins TRBV4-3 to TRBJ1-3; a possible D gene is TRBD1 (6 bases). This CDR3 is 17 amino acids long. The V gene's germline CDR1 is LGHNA and CDR2 YSLEER. Trimming pared 0 bases from V and 4 bases from J, leaving 16 bases between. Here the CDR3 reads CASSQDDPRGTGNTIYF. The CDR3 coding sequence is TGCGCCAGCAGCCAAGATGACCCCAGGGGAACGGGAAACACCATATATTTT.

This clone was detected only a few times. This chain connects TRBV19 to TRBJ1-6, with D hard to call. Per germline, CDR1 LNHDA and CDR2 SQIVND (reference sequence). This CDR3 contains 14 residues. V lost 1 base and J lost 10, with 11 bases in between. The CDR3 sequence: CASSIARDRSPLHF. CDR3 in DNA: TGTGCCAGTAGTATAGCGAGGGATCGGTCACCCCTCCACTTT.

The V and J genes are TRBV5-1 and TRBJ1-1, with D perhaps matching TRBD1 (5 bases). Germline V gives CDR1 SGHRS, CDR2 YFSETQ. V shed 4 bases and J shed 4 bases, with 11 bases lying between them. CDR3 length: 13 residues. The CDR3 DNA follows: TGCGCCAGCAGCCCGCGACAGTTCACTGAAGCTTTCTTT. Its protein is CASSPRQFTEAFF.

This clone was observed a handful of times. The chain combines TRBV6-5 with TRBJ1-2, with D unresolved. The ends were cut back, 4 bases at V and 8 bases at J, with 14 bases in the middle. Germline CDR1 is MNHEY and CDR2 is SVGAGI. The CDR3 has 13 residues. Here the CDR3 reads CASSSAGNRGYTF. CDR3 DNA: TGTGCCAGCAGTTCCGCCGGGAACAGAGGCTACACCTTC.

The rearrangement uses TRBV7-2 and TRBJ2-2, with D perhaps matching TRBD2 (6 bases). This CDR3 is 15 amino acids long. Deletions cut 4 bases from V and 0 bases from J, with 9 bases between. Germline CDR1 reads SGHTA; CDR2 reads FQGNSA. The CDR3 loop reads CASSWDSANTGELFF. The CDR3 DNA reads TGTGCCAGCAGCTGGGACTCTGCGAACACCGGGGAGCTGTTTTTT.

The genes are TRBV5-1 and TRBJ2-1, with TRBD2 as a possible D gene (5 bases). The CDR3 length is 16 residues. From germline, CDR1 is SGHRS and CDR2 YFSETQ. The germline V and J ends were trimmed by 0 bases and 0 bases, with 10 bases remaining between them. The CDR3 DNA is TGCGCCAGCAGCTTGGATGTGGGGAGCTCCTACAATGAGCAGTTCTTC. Translated: CASSLDVGSSYNEQFF. Filled out from reference TRBV5-1 and TRBJ2-1, the complete variable domain reads KAGVTQTPRYLIKTRGQQVTLSCSPISGHRSVSWYQQTPGQGLQFLFEYFSETQRNKGNFPGRFSGRQFSNSRSEMNVSTLELGDSALYLCASSLDVGSSYNEQFFGPGTRLTVL.

The rearrangement joins TRBV20-1 to TRBJ2-2, with TRBD1 matching 10 bases. V trimming: 3 bases; J trimming: 6 bases; junction bases outside the gene matches: 10. Germline V gene data show CDR1 as DFQATT and CDR2 as SNEGSKA (reference sequence). The CDR3 loop spans 16 amino acids. The CDR3 DNA follows: TGCAGTGCTAGTAAGGGGACAGGGGTACCAGCCGGGGAGCTGTTTTTT. Residues: CSASKGTGVPAGELFF.

This rearrangement joins TRBV19 to TRBJ2-3; 7 bases are shared with TRBD1. Trimming took 5 bases from V and 6 from J; bases not matched to a gene: 2. This CDR3 spans 12 amino acids. CDR1 and CDR2 from the germline V gene are LNHDA and SQIVND (reference sequence). The CDR3: CASSLQGDTQYF. The CDR3, as DNA: TGTGCCAGTAGTTTACAGGGGGATACGCAGTATTTT.

This sequence joins TRBV15 and TRBJ1-1, with a possible D match to TRBD1 (6 bases). This CDR3 region has 14 residues. Germline V gives CDR1 LNHNV, CDR2 YYDKDF (reference sequence). V was trimmed by 5 bases and J by 4 bases, leaving 14 bases between them. The CDR3 spells CATSPGQRATEAFF. The CDR3 coding sequence is TGTGCCACCAGCCCCGGACAGAGAGCCACTGAAGCTTTCTTT.

The chain couples TRBV27 to TRBJ1-2; 9 bases are shared with TRBD1. Germline V gene lookup returns CDR1 MNHEY and CDR2 SMNVEV (reference sequence). Unmatched junction bases numbered 3, after V lost 3 bases and J lost 4 bases. CDR3 length: 14 residues. CDR3 coding DNA: TGTGCCAGCAGTTTCCTGGACAGGGGCTATGGCTACACCTTC. The encoded protein is CASSFLDRGYGYTF.

This clone showed up just once. The V call is TRBV24-1, the J call TRBJ2-1, with a tentative D call TRBD2 (5 bases). The CDR3 contains 15 residues. The V and J ends lost 0 bases and 4 bases respectively, with 9 bases between them. Germline CDR1 KGHDR, CDR2 SFDVKD. CDR3 protein: CATSDLGPGYNEQFF. CDR3 nucleotide sequence: TGTGCCACCAGTGATTTGGGTCCGGGGTACAATGAGCAGTTCTTC.

J is TRBJ1-2 and V is TRBV5-6; D is uncertain. Germline CDR1 is SGHDT and CDR2 is YYEEEE. This CDR3 is built from 13 residues. Trimming shortened V by 2 bases and J by 7 bases, and 12 bases separated the two germline ends. The CDR3, as DNA: TGTGCCAGCAGCTTCCAGAGGAGTGCTGGCTACACCTTC. The encoded protein is CASSFQRSAGYTF.

The CDR3 DNA reads TGTGCCATCAGTCGAGGACAGGGAAGAGAGTCTGAAGCTTTCTTT. It specifies CAISRGQGRESEAFF. The chain employs TRBV10-3 and TRBJ1-1, with 8 nucleotides matching TRBD1. CDR3 length: 15 residues. Germline trimming cut 5 bases from V and 6 bases from J; bases unmatched to any gene: 11. Germline V CDR1 and CDR2: ENHRY, SYGVKD.

This clone was seen only a few times. V and J are TRBV6-5 and TRBJ1-1; D is ambiguous. The CDR3 has 12 amino acids. Germline CDR1 and CDR2: MNHEY and SVGAGI. V lost 5 bases and J 11 bases, leaving 15 bases between the germline ends. In DNA form, the CDR3 reads TGTGCCAGCAGTCCCCCCGGCCGCGGGGCTTTCTTT. Its translation is CASSPPGRGAFF.

This clone has just a few counts. This sequence joins TRBV7-9 and TRBJ2-5; TRBD2 matches at 7 bases. The CDR3 spans 17 residues. Germline CDR1 reads SEHNR; CDR2 reads FQNEAQ (reference sequence). V lost 5 bases, J lost 3 bases, and 15 bases stayed unmatched. The CDR3 is CASSPGGSGVIKETQYF. The CDR3 DNA follows: TGTGCCAGCAGCCCAGGAGGCAGCGGGGTGATTAAAGAGACCCAGTACTTC.

The gene calls are TRBV19 and TRBJ2-3, with unresolved D. Deletions cut 2 bases from V and 0 bases from J, with 6 bases between. This CDR3 comprises 14 residues. Germline loops: CDR1 LNHDA, CDR2 SQIVND (reference sequence). The CDR3 protein is CASSILDSTDTQYF. Written as DNA, the CDR3 is TGTGCCAGTAGTATACTAGATAGCACAGATACGCAGTATTTT.

The CDR3 reads CASSQDGSGRGIYEQYF. In DNA, the CDR3 is TGCGCCAGCAGCCAAGATGGGTCCGGGCGGGGGATCTACGAGCAGTACTTC. V gene TRBV4-1 combines with J gene TRBJ2-7; 7 bases are a match to TRBD2. V lost 0 bases to trimming and J lost 3 bases; unmatched junction nucleotides: 11. The V gene's germline CDR1 is MGHRA and CDR2 YSYEKL. The CDR3 consists of 17 residues.

This rearrangement joins TRBV5-1 to TRBJ2-7; D is possibly TRBD1 (6 bases). The CDR3 sequence is 13 residues long. V dropped 2 bases and J dropped 5 bases, with 11 bases sitting between them. Germline V CDR1 and CDR2: SGHRS, YFSETQ. The CDR3 nucleotides read TGCGCCAGCAGCTTAGGACAGACCGACGAGCAGTACTTC. Translated, it gives CASSLGQTDEQYF.

V is TRBV6-5 and J is TRBJ2-7; D is unclear. CDR3 size: 11 residues. The V end was cut by 7 bases, the J end by 4 bases, with 8 bases between. Germline V gene sequence: CDR1 MNHEY, CDR2 SVGAGI. The CDR3 loop is CASKEAYEQYF. CDR3 DNA: TGTGCCAGCAAAGAGGCTTACGAGCAGTACTTC.